The 18 T cell receptor beta chains in this list originate from one sample, sequenced in a study of cytomegalovirus exposure and HLA in healthy donors. Both 60 Vbeta primers and 13 Jbeta primers went into the PCR. Measured with immunoSEQ multiplex PCR; TCRdb has only the in-frame clones, and not every one. The sample yields 100,000 to 150,000 clones, about 85% seen once. Sequenced sample: PBMCs. The receptors stem from a man between 18 and 35 years old in good health and CMV-seropositive.

The rearrangement uses TRBV15 and TRBJ1-5; the match to TRBD1 covers 7 bases. Per the germline V gene, CDR1 is LNHNV and CDR2 is YYDKDF (reference sequence). The length of the CDR3 is 16 residues. V shed 3 bases, J shed 3 bases, and the junction held 8 bases outside the gene matches. The CDR3: CATSSNTGTDNQPQHF. The CDR3 region has the DNA TGTGCCACCAGCAGCAATACCGGGACAGACAATCAGCCCCAGCATTTT.

The genes are TRBV5-1 and TRBJ1-4; D is possibly TRBD1 (6 bases). Per germline, CDR1 SGHRS and CDR2 YFSETQ. The CDR3 loop spans 13 amino acids. V lost 1 base and J lost 8, with 9 bases in between. CDR3 DNA sequence: TGCGCCAGCAGCTTGCGGGGACAAGAAAAACTGTTTTTT. Protein sequence: CASSLRGQEKLFF.

This chain uses TRBV5-1 with TRBJ2-1, with 7 bases identical to TRBD1. The length of the CDR3 is 15 residues. The trim removed 0 bases at V and 5 bases at J, leaving 5 bases unmatched. Germline CDR1 SGHRS, CDR2 YFSETQ. The CDR3 sequence is CASSLGPGTDNEQFF. CDR3 nucleotides: TGCGCCAGCAGCTTGGGACCAGGGACAGACAATGAGCAGTTCTTC. The variable domain in full, with the rest retrieved from reference TRBV5-1 and TRBJ2-1, is KAGVTQTPRYLIKTRGQQVTLSCSPISGHRSVSWYQQTPGQGLQFLFEYFSETQRNKGNFPGRFSGRQFSNSRSEMNVSTLELGDSALYLCASSLGPGTDNEQFFGPGTRLTVL.

This clone was seen a handful of times. The chain has TRBV6-5 and TRBJ1-2; unclear D gene. V lost 2 bases, J lost 1 base, and 8 bases lay in between. Germline values: CDR1 MNHEY, CDR2 SVGAGI. The CDR3 totals 14 residues. The CDR3 DNA follows: TGTGCCAGCAGTTACCGAGGCAGTAACTATGGCTACACCTTC. It translates to CASSYRGSNYGYTF.

The rearrangement uses TRBV5-1 and TRBJ2-3; D is possibly TRBD1 (5 bases). V was cut by 4 bases and J by 1 base, with 10 bases left in between. The germline V gene has CDR1 SGHRS and CDR2 YFSETQ. The CDR3 extends over 14 amino acids. CDR3 region: CASSLQGGTDTQYF. In DNA, the CDR3 is TGCGCCAGCAGCCTGCAGGGTGGCACAGATACGCAGTATTTT.

The chain is built from TRBV5-4 and TRBJ2-7, with a weak D call TRBD1 (6 bases). Trimming removed 2 bases at V and 2 bases at J, with 8 bases between. Per the germline V gene, CDR1 is SGHNT and CDR2 is YYREEE (reference sequence). CDR3 size: 13 residues. CDR3 loop: CASSFSGAYEQYF. The CDR3 region has the DNA TGTGCCAGCAGCTTTTCAGGGGCCTACGAGCAGTACTTC.

J is TRBJ2-5 and V is TRBV2; perhaps TRBD1 as D (5 bases). The CDR3 length is 13 residues. The germline V gene encodes CDR1 SNHLY and CDR2 FYNNEI. Trimming cost V 5 bases and J 5 bases, with 12 bases left between them. The CDR3 DNA reads as TGTGCCAGCAGTTCAGGGTCGGAGGAGACCCAGTACTTC. This gives the protein CASSSGSEETQYF. The full variable domain, with the rest looked up from reference TRBV2 and TRBJ2-5, is EPEVTQTPSHQVTQMGQEVILRCVPISNHLYFYWYRQILGQKVEFLVSFYNNEISEKSEIFDDQFSVERPDGSNFTLKIRSTKLEDSAMYFCASSSGSEETQYFGPGTRLLVL.

The genes are TRBV7-2 and TRBJ1-2; no clear D. CDR3 length: 14 residues. V was cut by 3 bases and J by 8 bases, with 16 bases left in between. Looked up from germline, CDR1 is SGHTA and CDR2 is FQGNSA. The CDR3 sequence is CASSFSPGITGYTF. In nucleotides, the CDR3 is TGTGCCAGCAGCTTTTCACCAGGCATTACGGGCTACACCTTC. The full variable domain, rest sourced from reference TRBV7-2 and TRBJ1-2, is GAGVSQSPSNKVTEKGKDVELRCDPISGHTALYWYRQSLGQGLEFLIYFQGNSAPDKSGLPSDRFSAERTGGSVSTLTIQRTQQEDSAVYLCASSFSPGITGYTFGSGTRLTVV.

This clone was detected ten times or more. The chain couples TRBV5-5 to TRBJ2-1; D unresolved. CDR1 and CDR2 (germline): SGHKS, YYEKEE (reference sequence). The CDR3 is made up of 14 amino acids. Trimming took off 2 bases at V and 7 bases at J, with 13 bases between the two ends. CDR3 amino acids: CASSFSPSRNEQFF. The CDR3 nucleotides read TGTGCCAGCAGCTTTTCACCATCGCGGAATGAGCAGTTCTTC.

This chain uses TRBV5-1 with TRBJ1-1, with TRBD1 matching over 7 bases. CDR1 and CDR2 (germline): SGHRS, YFSETQ. Germline trimming cut 0 bases from V and 5 bases from J; bases unmatched to any gene: 4. The CDR3 is 14 amino acids. Here the CDR3 reads CASSLGDRETEAFF. The CDR3 coding sequence is TGCGCCAGCAGCTTGGGGGACAGAGAGACTGAAGCTTTCTTT.

This clone was recorded once. This chain connects TRBV7-9 to TRBJ2-5, with 7 positions matching TRBD2. J was trimmed by 5 bases and V by 5 bases; bases with no gene match: 11. Germline CDR1 and CDR2: SEHNR and FQNEAQ (reference sequence). CDR3 length equals 15 residues. The CDR3, as DNA: TGTGCCAGCAGCCTCGACGCCGGGGGGTACGAGACCCAGTACTTC. It codes for CASSLDAGGYETQYF.

CDR3 residues: CASSPHGQSDIQYF. DNA for the CDR3: TGTGCCAGCAGTCCTCATGGACAGTCGGACATTCAGTACTTC. The chain carries TRBV7-9 and TRBJ2-4; TRBD1 might be the D (6 bases). CDR1 SEHNR and CDR2 FQNEAQ come from the germline V gene (reference sequence). This CDR3 spans 14 amino acids. V was pared by 6 bases and J by 8 bases, with 17 bases between.

The genes are TRBV4-3 and TRBJ2-3; D not resolved. CDR3 size: 13 residues. The germline V gene has CDR1 LGHNA and CDR2 YSLEER. Trimming pared 4 bases from V and 0 bases from J, leaving 5 bases between. The CDR3 spells CASSLTSTDTQYF. The CDR3, as DNA: TGCGCCAGCAGCCTTACTAGCACAGATACGCAGTATTTT.

The J gene is TRBJ1-6, the V gene TRBV27; 7 nucleotides align to TRBD1. CDR1 MNHEY and CDR2 SMNVEV come from the germline V gene (reference sequence). The trim removed 6 bases at V and 9 bases at J, leaving 5 bases unmatched. This CDR3 region has 13 residues. The CDR3 spells CASRTGDVSPLHF. CDR3 DNA: TGTGCCAGCAGAACAGGGGATGTTTCACCCCTCCACTTT.

The chain uses TRBV2 and TRBJ2-1, with D possibly TRBD1 on 5 matching bases. The V gene lost 4 bases and the J gene lost 7 bases, with 11 bases spanning the gap. The CDR3 loop spans 13 amino acids. Germline V CDR1 and CDR2: SNHLY, FYNNEI. The CDR3 coding sequence is TGTGCCAGCAGTGTGAAGGGGCGGAATGAGCAGTTCTTC. Its protein product is CASSVKGRNEQFF.

The chain carries TRBV30 and TRBJ1-2; D not resolved. V was cut by 3 bases and J by 2 bases, with 13 bases left in between. This CDR3 is 14 amino acids long. Germline V CDR1 and CDR2: GTSNPN, SVGIG (reference sequence). As DNA, the CDR3 is TGTGCCTGGAGGAGGGTGCCGGACAACTATGGCTACACCTTC. Its translation: CAWRRVPDNYGYTF.

The chain is built from TRBV2 and TRBJ1-1, with D perhaps TRBD1 (5 bases). With 3 bases removed from V and 0 bases from J, the gap between germline ends came to 8 bases. Germline V gene lookup returns CDR1 SNHLY and CDR2 FYNNEI. The CDR3 runs to 14 residues. CDR3 nucleotides: TGTGCCAGCAGTGACCAGGGAATGAACACTGAAGCTTTCTTT. This gives the protein CASSDQGMNTEAFF. Full variable domain (rest looked up from reference TRBV2 and TRBJ1-1): EPEVTQTPSHQVTQMGQEVILRCVPISNHLYFYWYRQILGQKVEFLVSFYNNEISEKSEIFDDQFSVERPDGSNFTLKIRSTKLEDSAMYFCASSDQGMNTEAFFGQGTRLTVV.

This sequence joins TRBV7-9 and TRBJ1-2; 7 nucleotides match TRBD1. Trimming removed 5 bases from V and 6 bases from J; junction bases left unmatched: 15. Looked up from germline, CDR1 is SEHNR and CDR2 is FQNEAQ (reference sequence). This CDR3 comprises 16 residues. The CDR3 here is CASSPFGVATGNGYTF. For the CDR3, the DNA is TGTGCCAGCAGCCCATTCGGGGTGGCGACAGGGAATGGCTACACCTTC.